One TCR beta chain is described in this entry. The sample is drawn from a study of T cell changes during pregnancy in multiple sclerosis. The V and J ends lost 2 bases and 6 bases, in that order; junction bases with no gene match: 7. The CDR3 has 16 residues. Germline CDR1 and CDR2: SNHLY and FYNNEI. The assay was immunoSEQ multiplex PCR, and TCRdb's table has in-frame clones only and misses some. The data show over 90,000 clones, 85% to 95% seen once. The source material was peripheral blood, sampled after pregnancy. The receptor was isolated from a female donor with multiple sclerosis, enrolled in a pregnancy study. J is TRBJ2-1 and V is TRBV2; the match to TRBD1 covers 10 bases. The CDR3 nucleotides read TGTGCCAGCAGTGAATATGGGACAGGGGTGCCCAATGAGCAGTTCTTC. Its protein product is CASSEYGTGVPNEQFF.